These 5 T cell receptor beta chains originate from one sample sequenced in a study of cytomegalovirus exposure and HLA in healthy donors. Primers included in the PCR were 60 Vbeta and 13 Jbeta primers. Sequenced by immunoSEQ multiplex PCR; TCRdb stores in-frame clones only, minus some. Of around 200,000 clones in the sample, about four fifths were seen once. Sequenced: PBMCs. The receptors originated from a woman between 50 and 59 years old in good health and CMV-seropositive.

The chain employs TRBV19 and TRBJ2-7; possibly TRBD2 for D (7 bases). CDR1 LNHDA and CDR2 SQIVND come from the germline V gene (reference sequence). The CDR3 runs 15 residues. The V gene lost 6 bases and the J gene lost 3 bases, with 18 bases spanning the gap. The CDR3 bases are TGTGCCAGTAGCCCCCAACACAGGGAGGGCTACGAGCAGTACTTC. Protein: CASSPQHREGYEQYF.

The V call is TRBV10-2, the J call TRBJ1-3, with a tentative D call TRBD1 (6 bases). The V end lost 0 bases, the J end lost 0 bases, and 15 bases lay between the germline ends. The CDR3 consists of 18 residues. Germline V gives CDR1 WSHSY, CDR2 SAAADI. As DNA, the CDR3 is TGCGCCAGCAGTGAGTCGGGGGGGGCAAAACTCTCTGGAAACACCATATATTTT. Encoded protein: CASSESGGAKLSGNTIYF.

This clone was detected a few times. The chain is built from TRBV28 and TRBJ1-5; D uncertain. This CDR3 is built from 13 residues. V lost 7 bases, J lost 6 bases, and 13 bases lay in between. Germline CDR1 MDHEN, CDR2 SYDVKM. CDR3 DNA: TGTGCCAGCACGGGTGCTGATAGTCAGCCCCAGCATTTT. The encoded protein is CASTGADSQPQHF. The complete variable domain, with remaining parts taken from reference TRBV28 and TRBJ1-5, reads DVKVTQSSRYLVKRTGEKVFLECVQDMDHENMFWYRQDPGLGLRLIYFSYDVKMKEKGDIPEGYSVSREKKERFSLILESASTNQTSMYLCASTGADSQPQHFGDGTRLSIL.

The chain joins TRBV7-9 to TRBJ1-1; D not resolved. V gave up 2 bases and J gave up 3 bases, with 13 bases separating them. Per the germline V gene, CDR1 is SEHNR and CDR2 is FQNEAQ (reference sequence). The CDR3 consists of 15 residues. In DNA, the CDR3 is TGTGCCAGCAGCTTATTATCGGGAGTAGACACTGAAGCTTTCTTT. Translated: CASSLLSGVDTEAFF.

This clone occurred a few times. The genes are TRBV2 and TRBJ2-3; 8 bases line up with TRBD2. This CDR3 has 17 amino acids. V shed 8 bases, J shed 0 bases, and the junction held 13 bases outside the gene matches. Germline V lookup: CDR1 SNHLY, CDR2 FYNNEI. CDR3 loop: CASQNFGRGQSTDTQYF. The CDR3 DNA is TGTGCCAGCCAAAACTTCGGGAGGGGACAAAGCACAGATACGCAGTATTTT. The whole variable domain, filled in from reference TRBV2 and TRBJ2-3, reads EPEVTQTPSHQVTQMGQEVILRCVPISNHLYFYWYRQILGQKVEFLVSFYNNEISEKSEIFDDQFSVERPDGSNFTLKIRSTKLEDSAMYFCASQNFGRGQSTDTQYFGPGTRLTVL.